The 14 T cell receptor beta chains below were found in one sample sequenced in a study of blood T cell repertoires in COVID-19. Sequenced by immunoSEQ multiplex PCR; TCRdb stores in-frame clones only, minus some. The sample lists over 50,000 clones; 80% to 90% were seen once. Sequencing input: peripheral blood. Every receptor here comes from a human donor in a cohort sampled during active COVID-19.

The V gene is TRBV5-1, the J gene TRBJ2-7, with TRBD1 as a possible D gene (5 bases). The V gene's germline CDR1 is SGHRS and CDR2 YFSETQ. Trimming cost V 3 bases and J 2 bases, with 15 bases left between them. The length of the CDR3 is 15 residues. The CDR3 loop is CASSSQGHSTYEQYF. The CDR3 DNA is TGCGCCAGCAGCTCGCAGGGCCATAGCACCTACGAGCAGTACTTC.

The chain employs TRBV3-1 (or the pseudogene TRBV3-2) and TRBJ2-7; 9 positions match TRBD2. J gave up 0 bases and V 3 bases, and 6 bases lay outside the gene matches. The CDR3 extends over 16 amino acids. The germline V gene encodes CDR1 LGHDT and CDR2 YNNKEL (reference sequence). The CDR3 nucleotides are TGTGCCAGCAGCCAGTCAGCGGGAGGTATCTCCTACGAGCAGTACTTC. It codes for CASSQSAGGISYEQYF.

This chain connects TRBV7-8 to TRBJ2-3; D gene unclear. With 4 bases removed from V and 0 bases from J, the gap between germline ends came to 11 bases. The germline V gene has CDR1 SGHVS and CDR2 FQNEAQ. The CDR3 is 15 residues long. Here the CDR3 DNA reads TGTGCCAGCAGCTCTATCCAGGCAAGCACAGATACGCAGTATTTT. Translated, it gives CASSSIQASTDTQYF.

J is TRBJ2-6 and V is TRBV9; D might be TRBD2 (6 bases). V gave up 2 bases and J gave up 0 bases, with 15 bases separating them. Germline V gene sequence: CDR1 SGDLS, CDR2 YYNGEE. This CDR3 has 18 amino acids. The CDR3 region is CASSVTGTLSSGANVLTF. The CDR3 nucleotides are TGTGCCAGCAGCGTTACCGGGACTCTCAGCTCTGGGGCCAACGTCCTGACTTTC. Full variable domain (missing parts from reference TRBV9 and TRBJ2-6): DSGVTQTPKHLITATGQRVTLRCSPRSGDLSVYWYQQSLDQGLQFLIQYYNGEERAKGNILERFSAQQFPDLHSELNLSSLELGDSALYFCASSVTGTLSSGANVLTFGAGSRLTVL.

This chain uses TRBV14 with TRBJ2-6; unclear D gene. CDR1 and CDR2 from the germline V gene are SGHDN and FVKESK. Trimming stripped 4 bases from V and 2 bases from J, with 9 bases between. This CDR3 is 15 amino acids long. The CDR3 here is CASSRTETGANVLTF. The CDR3 region has the DNA TGTGCCAGCAGCCGTACTGAGACTGGGGCCAACGTCCTGACTTTC. Based on the CDR3 plus reference TRBV14 and TRBJ2-6, the full variable domain is EAGVTQFPSHSVIEKGQTVTLRCDPISGHDNLYWYRRVMGKEIKFLLHFVKESKQDESGMPNNRFLAERTGGTYSTLKVQPAELEDSGVYFCASSRTETGANVLTFGAGSRLTVL.

The chain couples TRBV19 to TRBJ2-3, with no clear D. CDR3 length equals 16 residues. V lost 6 bases, J lost 2 bases, and 18 bases lay in between. The germline V gene encodes CDR1 LNHDA and CDR2 SQIVND (reference sequence). The CDR3 reads CASSSGDRRFTDTQYF. Written as DNA, the CDR3 is TGTGCCAGTAGCTCCGGAGATAGAAGATTCACAGATACGCAGTATTTT.

V is TRBV7-6 and J is TRBJ2-7, with D tentatively TRBD1 (5 bases). Germline CDR1 reads SGHVS; CDR2 reads FNYEAQ. Trimming removed 1 base from V and 2 bases from J, with 12 bases in between. The CDR3 covers 15 residues. The CDR3 loop reads CASSLGDSHPYEQYF. CDR3 nucleotide sequence: TGTGCCAGCAGCTTAGGAGACAGTCACCCCTACGAGCAGTACTTC.

CDR3: CASSLLGGKDEQYF. CDR3 nucleotides: TGTGCCAGCAGCTTACTCGGGGGGAAGGACGAGCAGTACTTC. The rearrangement joins TRBV7-9 to TRBJ2-7; 7 bases agree with TRBD2. The CDR3 is 14 residues long. The V segment lost 2 bases and the J segment 5 bases; nucleotides outside the gene matches: 6. The germline V gene has CDR1 SEHNR and CDR2 FQNEAQ (reference sequence).

This rearrangement joins TRBV11-2 to TRBJ2-7; TRBD2 is a possible D gene (6 bases). The ends were cut back, 5 bases at V and 6 bases at J, with 26 bases in the middle. Germline CDR1 and CDR2: SGHAT and FQNNGV. The CDR3 sequence is 17 residues long. CDR3 DNA sequence: TGTGCCAGCAGCCCCGTTGCCGGGGGATGGAGTCATGGCGAGCAGTACTTC. This gives the protein CASSPVAGGWSHGEQYF.

This rearrangement joins TRBV7-9 to TRBJ1-2; 9 nucleotides agree with TRBD1. The CDR3 runs 15 residues. Per germline, CDR1 SEHNR and CDR2 FQNEAQ (reference sequence). Unmatched junction bases numbered 8, after V lost 1 base and J lost 8 bases. CDR3 protein: CASSLVGTGPEGYTF. The CDR3 DNA follows: TGTGCCAGCAGCTTAGTCGGGACAGGGCCAGAAGGCTACACCTTC.

The chain recombines TRBV7-9 with TRBJ1-5; D may be TRBD1 (5 bases). V lost 6 bases and J 5 bases, leaving 8 bases between the germline ends. Germline CDR1 reads SEHNR; CDR2 reads FQNEAQ (reference sequence). The CDR3 has 12 residues. The CDR3 is CASSSGDQPQHF. CDR3 DNA: TGTGCCAGCAGTTCGGGGGATCAGCCCCAGCATTTT. Full variable domain (remainder filled in from reference TRBV7-9 and TRBJ1-5): DTGVSQNPRHKITKRGQNVTFRCDPISEHNRLYWYRQTLGQGPEFLTYFQNEAQLEKSRLLSDRFSAERPKGSFSTLEIQRTEQGDSAMYLCASSSGDQPQHFGDGTRLSIL.

This clone came up a few times. The chain uses TRBV6-5 and TRBJ1-1; TRBD1 aligns across 7 bases. Germline CDR1 is MNHEY and CDR2 is SVGAGI. Trimming removed 5 bases from V and 0 bases from J; junction bases left unmatched: 6. The length of the CDR3 is 15 residues. The CDR3 here is CASSPDRAMNTEAFF. CDR3 sequence (DNA): TGTGCCAGCAGTCCCGACAGGGCGATGAACACTGAAGCTTTCTTT.

The chain recombines TRBV5-1 with TRBJ1-2; D gene uncertain. The CDR3 contains 14 residues. CDR1 is SGHRS, CDR2 YFSETQ, per germline. With 4 bases removed from V and 0 bases from J, the gap between germline ends came to 10 bases. CDR3 in DNA: TGCGCCAGCAGCATCGGACTCGCTAACTATGGCTACACCTTC. It is translated as CASSIGLANYGYTF.

The chain combines TRBV19 with TRBJ1-2; D may be TRBD1 (5 bases). Germline loops: CDR1 LNHDA, CDR2 SQIVND (reference sequence). This CDR3 comprises 14 residues. Trimming left V 3 bases short and J 4 bases short, with 12 bases between. CDR3 sequence: CASSIGRDSYGYTF. The CDR3 nucleotides are TGTGCCAGTAGTATTGGACGGGACTCCTATGGCTACACCTTC.